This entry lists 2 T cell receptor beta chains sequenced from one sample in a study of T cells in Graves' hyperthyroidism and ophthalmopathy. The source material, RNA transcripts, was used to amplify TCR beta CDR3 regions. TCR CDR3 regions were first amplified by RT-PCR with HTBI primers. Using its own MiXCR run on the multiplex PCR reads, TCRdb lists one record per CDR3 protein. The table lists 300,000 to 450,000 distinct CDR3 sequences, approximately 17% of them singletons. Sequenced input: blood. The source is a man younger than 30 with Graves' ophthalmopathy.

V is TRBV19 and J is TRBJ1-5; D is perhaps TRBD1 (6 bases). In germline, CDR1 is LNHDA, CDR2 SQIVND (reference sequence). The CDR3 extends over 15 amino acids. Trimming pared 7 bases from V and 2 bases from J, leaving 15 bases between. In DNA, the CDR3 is TGTGCCAGTATCGCGGTGGGGGCGGGCAATCAGCCCCAGCATTTT. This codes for CASIAVGAGNQPQHF.

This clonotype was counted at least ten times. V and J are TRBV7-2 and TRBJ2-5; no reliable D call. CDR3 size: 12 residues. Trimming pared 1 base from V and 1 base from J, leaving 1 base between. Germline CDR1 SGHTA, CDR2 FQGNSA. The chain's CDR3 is CASSLVQETQYF. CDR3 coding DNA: TGTGCCAGCAGCTTAGTCCAAGAGACCCAGTACTTC.